Here is one T cell receptor (beta chain) with its context. Produced via immunoSEQ multiplex PCR; TCRdb's table is partial and in-frame only. The sample shows about 94,000 clones, more than 75% of them seen only once. These data are taken from a study of OX40 agonist ivuxolimab in advanced cancers. V lost 5 bases to trimming and J lost 7 bases; unmatched junction nucleotides: 11. CDR3 length equals 16 residues. In germline, CDR1 is MNHEY, CDR2 SMNVEV (reference sequence). The sequencing here drew on CD4+ or CD8+ T cells sorted from blood, taken in a trial of the OX40 agonist ivuxolimab. The sequence came from an adult with an advanced solid tumor such as melanoma, head and neck, liver or kidney cancer. V gene TRBV27 combines with J gene TRBJ2-1; 10 nucleotides line up with TRBD2. The CDR3 spells CASSPPVKRGGNEQFF. CDR3 DNA: TGTGCCAGCAGTCCCCCCGTGAAGCGGGGGGGGAATGAGCAGTTCTTC.